The 32 T cell receptor beta chains listed next were all sequenced from one sample in a study of identical twins (dated by TCRdb to the mid-2010s). Libraries were made using 5' RACE. Sequencing was carried out with an Illumina HiSeq 2000. TCRdb redid the processing of the public reads, applying fastp at Q25 and MiXCR, and retained in-frame beta chains. Identical CDR3 protein sequences are pooled into one entry, listed with their most common genes and DNA. In all, the sample holds 1.5 million to 2 million distinct CDR3 sequences, and under 35% of those were seen once. Approximately 0.29% of the sample goes to the ten largest clones. The source material was cord blood. The receptors stem from a newborn girl in good health.

The CDR3 coding sequence is TGCGCCAGCAGCTCGGGGGCGGGGGCGAGCACAGATACGCAGTATTTT. This codes for CASSSGAGASTDTQYF. This chain links TRBV5-1 with TRBJ2-3; a weak D match, TRBD2 (7 bases). V dropped 3 bases and J dropped 0 bases, with 14 bases sitting between them. In germline, CDR1 is SGHRS, CDR2 YFSETQ. The CDR3 runs to 16 residues.

This clonotype was seen a handful of times. V gene TRBV11-1 combines with J gene TRBJ1-2, with D hard to call. Per germline, CDR1 SGHAT and CDR2 FQDESV (reference sequence). Deletions cut 3 bases from V and 3 bases from J, with 8 bases between. This CDR3 is built from 13 residues. The CDR3 nucleotides are TGTGCCAGCAGCTTTGGCAGCCACTATGGCTACACCTTC. Residues: CASSFGSHYGYTF.

The V and J genes are TRBV10-3 and TRBJ2-3; 8 nucleotides line up with TRBD2. CDR3 length: 13 amino acids. Germline CDR1 is ENHRY and CDR2 is SYGVKD. J lost 4 bases, V lost 8 bases, and 5 bases had no gene match. CDR3 region: CAIAGGVADTQYF. The DNA of the CDR3 is TGTGCCATCGCGGGGGGAGTCGCAGATACGCAGTATTTT.

The V and J genes are TRBV12-3 or TRBV12-4 and TRBJ1-2; TRBD1 might be the D (5 bases). V was shortened by 6 bases and J by 8 bases, with 19 bases between the two germline ends. This CDR3 is 14 amino acids long. Here the CDR3 reads CASRLRGLHRGYTF. As DNA, the CDR3 is TGTGCCAGCAGACTAAGGGGTCTCCACCGGGGCTACACCTTC.

V and J are TRBV20-1 and TRBJ1-4, with unresolved D. V shed 4 bases and J shed 0 bases, with 3 bases lying between them. The CDR3 is made up of 12 amino acids. Per the germline V gene, CDR1 is DFQATT and CDR2 is SNEGSKA (reference sequence). In DNA form, the CDR3 reads TGCAGTGCTAAAACAACTAATGAAAAACTGTTTTTT. It is translated as CSAKTTNEKLFF.

This chain connects TRBV2 to TRBJ2-7; TRBD1 aligns across 8 bases. V lost 6 bases and J lost 5; bases outside the gene matches: 6. Germline lookup yields CDR1 SNHLY and CDR2 FYNNEI. The length of the CDR3 is 13 residues. The CDR3 protein is CASRRDRTHEQYF. CDR3 in DNA: TGTGCCAGCAGACGGGACAGGACTCACGAGCAGTACTTC.

This clonotype was detected a few times. J is TRBJ2-7 and V is TRBV5-1, with D perhaps matching TRBD1 (5 bases). Germline V gene sequence: CDR1 SGHRS, CDR2 YFSETQ. This CDR3 has 16 amino acids. V was pared by 2 bases and J by 7 bases, with 22 bases between. This CDR3 reads CASSFLLGPPDNEQYF. The CDR3 region has the DNA TGCGCCAGCAGCTTCCTACTCGGGCCTCCGGACAATGAGCAGTACTTC.

V gene TRBV7-9 combines with J gene TRBJ2-5; TRBD1 might be the D (6 bases). The V end was cut by 5 bases, the J end by 1 base, with 11 bases between. The germline V gene has CDR1 SEHNR and CDR2 FQNEAQ (reference sequence). The CDR3 has 14 amino acids. The CDR3 reads CASSDDRTQETQYF. The CDR3 region has the DNA TGTGCCAGCAGCGACGACAGGACCCAAGAGACCCAGTACTTC.

This clonotype was seen repeatedly, ten times or more. The chain is built from TRBV5-5 and TRBJ2-5; D unclear. V was trimmed by 4 bases and J by 0 bases, leaving 4 bases between them. The CDR3 is made up of 12 amino acids. Germline V gene lookup returns CDR1 SGHKS and CDR2 YYEKEE (reference sequence). CDR3 in DNA: TGTGCCAGCAGCCATTACCAAGAGACCCAGTACTTC. This gives the protein CASSHYQETQYF.

The chain is built from TRBV20-1 and TRBJ2-5; 8 nucleotides match TRBD2. Judging by the DNA end, TRBJ2-1 fits better; the J call may be wrong. The CDR3 runs 14 residues. In germline, CDR1 is DFQATT, CDR2 SNEGSKA (reference sequence). The CDR3 DNA is TGCAGTGCTAGTTCGACTAGCGAGCAAGAGACCCAGTTCTTC. Protein: CSASSTSEQETQFF.

The chain couples TRBV6-1 to TRBJ2-3; 11 bases match TRBD1. The germline V gene has CDR1 MNHNS and CDR2 SASEGT. J gave up 3 bases and V 6 bases, and 5 bases lay outside the gene matches. CDR3 length equals 15 residues. The CDR3 protein is CASRGTGGVTDTQYF. CDR3 nucleotides: TGTGCCAGCAGGGGGACAGGGGGTGTTACAGATACGCAGTATTTT.

This clonotype was seen many times. The V and J genes are TRBV5-1 and TRBJ2-7; no clear D gene. Trimming removed 5 bases at V and 0 bases at J, with 12 bases between. Germline CDR1 SGHRS, CDR2 YFSETQ. This CDR3 region has 14 residues. CDR3 amino acids: CASSPNGFSYEQYF. CDR3 DNA: TGCGCCAGCAGTCCTAACGGGTTCTCCTACGAGCAGTACTTC.

V usage is TRBV24-1 and J usage is TRBJ2-1; 10 bases match TRBD1. The CDR3 is 16 amino acids. Per the germline V gene, CDR1 is KGHDR and CDR2 is SFDVKD. With V trimmed by 3 bases and J by 3 bases, 4 bases remained unmatched. CDR3 nucleotides: TGTGCCACCAGTGATGGGACAGGGGCCCTCTACAATGAGCAGTTCTTC. The encoded protein is CATSDGTGALYNEQFF.

The chain is built from TRBV28 and TRBJ2-5, with no clear D. The end of the DNA fits TRBJ2-1 better, so the J call may be wrong. The CDR3 is 15 residues long. In germline, CDR1 is MDHEN, CDR2 SYDVKM. CDR3 nucleotide sequence: TGTGCCAGCAGTTTCCCTCCGACGGCACAAGAGACCCAGTTCTTC. Its protein product is CASSFPPTAQETQFF.

Ten or more counts support this clonotype. V gene TRBV12-3 or TRBV12-4 combines with J gene TRBJ2-5; D is unclear. CDR3 length: 15 residues. Trimming removed 2 bases from V and 1 base from J, with 11 bases in between. CDR3 DNA: TGTGCCAGCAGTTTATCGGCAAGGGTCCAAGAGACCCAGTACTTC. This gives the protein CASSLSARVQETQYF.

The chain combines TRBV5-1 with TRBJ2-1; 7 nucleotides align to TRBD1. Germline V gene sequence: CDR1 SGHRS, CDR2 YFSETQ. The CDR3 covers 16 residues. Trimming removed 5 bases from V and 10 bases from J; junction bases left unmatched: 18. The DNA for the CDR3 is TGCGCCAGCAGGTATTCGAGGGGGCCTTCAAATAGGGAGCAGTTCTTC. Translating gives CASRYSRGPSNREQFF. The whole variable domain, remainder taken from reference TRBV5-1 and TRBJ2-1, is KAGVTQTPRYLIKTRGQQVTLSCSPISGHRSVSWYQQTPGQGLQFLFEYFSETQRNKGNFPGRFSGRQFSNSRSEMNVSTLELGDSALYLCASRYSRGPSNREQFFGPGTRLTVL.

This chain links TRBV27 with TRBJ2-3; D is unresolved. Germline loops: CDR1 MNHEY, CDR2 SMNVEV (reference sequence). V was cut by 3 bases and J by 2 bases, with 12 bases left in between. This CDR3 has 15 residues. CDR3 amino acids: CASSFSRRATDTQYF. DNA of the CDR3: TGTGCCAGCAGTTTCAGTCGTAGGGCCACAGATACGCAGTATTTT.

This clonotype was counted a few times. The CDR3 here is CASSRSPGLAGDTDTQYF. DNA for the CDR3: TGTGCCAGCAGTCGAAGTCCGGGACTAGCGGGAGACACAGATACGCAGTATTTT. J is TRBJ2-3 and V is TRBV12-3 or TRBV12-4; 14 bases align to TRBD2. The V gene end was trimmed by 5 bases and the J gene end by 2 bases; junction bases not matched to a gene: 9. This CDR3 is built from 18 residues.

The sample holds a few counts of this clonotype. As DNA, the CDR3 is TGTGCCAGCAGTGAAGCCAGCTCTGGAAACACCATATATTTT. This encodes CASSEASSGNTIYF. This sequence joins TRBV6-1 and TRBJ1-3, with D unresolved. The CDR3 runs to 14 residues. Germline CDR1 and CDR2: MNHNS and SASEGT. V was shortened by 0 bases and J by 0 bases, with 3 bases between the two germline ends.

This clonotype was counted only a few times. The V call is TRBV28, the J call TRBJ2-5, with D possibly matching TRBD1 (6 bases). CDR3 length: 15 residues. The V end lost 3 bases, the J end lost 4 bases, and 15 bases lay between the germline ends. Germline V lookup: CDR1 MDHEN, CDR2 SYDVKM. CDR3 amino acids: CASSLAGTRRETQYF. The CDR3 DNA reads as TGTGCCAGCAGTTTGGCCGGGACAAGGCGAGAGACCCAGTACTTC.

Comments on this clonotype: A read error may produce the germline difference seen at one junction end. The chain recombines TRBV7-9 with TRBJ2-3; possible D gene TRBD1, 6 bases. The CDR3 extends over 15 amino acids. CDR1 is SEHNR and CDR2 is FQNEAQ in the germline V gene (reference sequence). CDR3 sequence (DNA): TGTGCCAGCAGCCCCCGTTCGGGGCGGACAGATACGCGGTATTTT. Its translation: CASSPRSGRTDTRYF.

V is TRBV12-3 or TRBV12-4 and J is TRBJ1-2; 8 bases line up with TRBD1. V trimming: 6 bases; J trimming: 8 bases; junction bases outside the gene matches: 8. The CDR3 has 13 amino acids. The chain's CDR3 is CASRRTGQGGYTF. The CDR3 nucleotides are TGTGCCAGCAGGCGGACAGGGCAGGGGGGCTACACCTTC.

In this sample, this clonotype turned up a few times. The chain carries TRBV5-4 and TRBJ2-1, with 8 positions matching TRBD2. The CDR3 extends over 17 amino acids. The V gene end was trimmed by 1 base and the J gene end by 0 bases; junction bases not matched to a gene: 6. Germline values: CDR1 SGHNT, CDR2 YYREEE (reference sequence). The CDR3 sequence: CASSLRLLAGSYNEQFF. The DNA of the CDR3 is TGTGCCAGCAGCTTGAGACTGCTAGCGGGCTCCTACAATGAGCAGTTCTTC.

Remarks on this clonotype: This may come from a read error, since a much larger clone is one base off. The CDR3 is CASSMAISLNEQFF. In DNA, the CDR3 is TGCGCCAGCAGCATGGCAATATCTCTCAATGAGCAGTTCTTC. The rearrangement uses TRBV5-1 and TRBJ2-1; D unclear. The germline V gene has CDR1 SGHRS and CDR2 YFSETQ. The CDR3 length is 14 residues. Trimming took 4 bases from V and 6 from J, leaving 14 bases between them. The variable domain in full, completed from reference TRBV5-1 and TRBJ2-1, reads KAGVTQTPRYLIKTRGQQVTLSCSPISGHRSVSWYQQTPGQGLQFLFEYFSETQRNKGNFPGRFSGRQFSNSRSEMNVSTLELGDSALYLCASSMAISLNEQFFGPGTRLTVL.

The chain combines TRBV3-1 with TRBJ1-2; unclear D gene. The length of the CDR3 is 12 residues. The ends were cut back, 2 bases at V and 7 bases at J, with 8 bases in the middle. Germline CDR1 is LGHDT and CDR2 is YNNKEL (reference sequence). For the CDR3, the DNA is TGTGCCAGCAGCCAAAGTTTGCTTGGCTACACCTTC. Translated, it gives CASSQSLLGYTF.

The V gene is TRBV9, the J gene TRBJ2-5; D is perhaps TRBD1 (6 bases). V lost 0 bases and J lost 6, with 6 bases in between. CDR1 is SGDLS, CDR2 YYNGEE, per germline. The CDR3 is 12 residues long. The CDR3 loop reads CASSVGGQTQYF. The CDR3 coding sequence is TGTGCCAGCAGCGTAGGGGGGCAGACCCAGTACTTC.

This clonotype was detected a few times. The genes are TRBV20-1 and TRBJ1-2; no reliable D call. Germline V gene sequence: CDR1 DFQATT, CDR2 SNEGSKA (reference sequence). This CDR3 is 11 amino acids long. V lost 5 bases and J 3 bases, leaving 7 bases between the germline ends. In DNA form, the CDR3 reads TGCAGTGCTGGGAGGGACTATGGCTACACCTTC. Translating gives CSAGRDYGYTF.

At least ten counts were recorded for this clonotype. V gene TRBV29-1 combines with J gene TRBJ2-3, with D hard to call. This CDR3 has 14 residues. V was pared by 3 bases and J by 0 bases, with 10 bases between. Looked up from germline, CDR1 is SQVTM and CDR2 is ANQGSEA. CDR3 nucleotides: TGCAGCGTTGACCCGGGCCACAGCACAGATACGCAGTATTTT. Residues: CSVDPGHSTDTQYF.

This chain joins TRBV15 and TRBJ2-1; 9 bases match TRBD2. There are 23 residues in the CDR3. CDR1 is LNHNV, CDR2 YYDKDF, per germline (reference sequence). V trimming: 0 bases; J trimming: 1 base; junction bases outside the gene matches: 22. The CDR3 loop reads CATSREGGRAPIHYRLSYNEQFF. The CDR3 DNA follows: TGTGCCACCAGCAGAGAAGGCGGGAGGGCCCCAATACATTACCGATTATCCTACAATGAGCAGTTCTTC.

This clonotype was recorded a few times. This sequence joins TRBV6-5 and TRBJ2-5, with D unclear. The V end lost 5 bases, the J end lost 5 bases, and 12 bases lay between the germline ends. Germline CDR1 MNHEY, CDR2 SVGAGI. This CDR3 has 13 residues. The CDR3 DNA follows: TGTGCCAGCAGTGGCTCAGGTTGGGAGACCCAGTACTTC. This encodes CASSGSGWETQYF.

The rearrangement uses TRBV16 and TRBJ1-5; possible D gene TRBD1, 5 bases. Germline V gene data show CDR1 as KGHSY and CDR2 as FQNENV. V gave up 8 bases and J gave up 0 bases, with 11 bases separating them. The CDR3 is made up of 14 amino acids. CDR3 nucleotide sequence: TGTGCCAGCGCCAGGGTATATAGCAATCAGCCCCAGCATTTT. This translates into CASARVYSNQPQHF.

V usage is TRBV19 and J usage is TRBJ2-7; 9 bases fit TRBD1. Germline CDR1 and CDR2: LNHDA and SQIVND (reference sequence). V gave up 3 bases and J gave up 3 bases; unmatched junction bases: 6. CDR3 length: 15 residues. CDR3 DNA sequence: TGTGCCAGTAGTATTCCGGGACAGGGAATCTACGAGCAGTACTTC. The encoded protein is CASSIPGQGIYEQYF.